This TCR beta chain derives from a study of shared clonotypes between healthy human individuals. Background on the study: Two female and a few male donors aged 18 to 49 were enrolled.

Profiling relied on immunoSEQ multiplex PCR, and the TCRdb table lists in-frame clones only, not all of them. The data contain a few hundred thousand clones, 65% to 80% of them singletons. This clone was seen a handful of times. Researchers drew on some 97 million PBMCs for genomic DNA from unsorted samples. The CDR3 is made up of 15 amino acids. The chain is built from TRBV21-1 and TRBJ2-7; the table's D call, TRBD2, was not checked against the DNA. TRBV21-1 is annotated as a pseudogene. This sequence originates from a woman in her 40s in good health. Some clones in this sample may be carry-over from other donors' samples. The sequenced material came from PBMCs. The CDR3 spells CASSKLRLATYEQYF. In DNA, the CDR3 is TGTGCCAGCAGCAAATTGAGACTAGCGACCTACGAGCAGTACTTC.